The TCR beta chain under discussion was sequenced for a study of T cell responses to AZD1222 COVID-19 vaccine. General observations from the study: The study found Spike-specific TCR breadth and depth rose after two AZD1222 doses. Donors skewed white British and female; clonal diversity was possibly underestimated. Without day 14 samples, only post-peak T cell repertoires were studied.

Concerning this clone: The antigen is unknown.

Whether given at about 4 or about 12 weeks, second doses were pooled. Only in-frame clones appear in the TCRdb table, and some are missing; sequencing was by immunoSEQ multiplex PCR. Here the sample spans about 60,000 clones, about 83% being singletons. Germline V gene sequence: CDR1 LNHNV, CDR2 YYDKDF (reference sequence). The CDR3 is 15 amino acids. The ends lost 0 bases at V and 12 bases at J; junction bases unmatched: 6. The chain couples TRBV15 to TRBJ1-6; 9 nucleotides align to TRBD1. This TCR derives from an adult who received the AZD1222 COVID-19 vaccine. Source: peripheral blood, taken 28 days after the second AZD1222 dose. CDR3 in amino acids: CATSRDLGQGGPLHF. CDR3 DNA sequence: TGTGCCACCAGCAGAGATCTGGGACAGGGTGGACCCCTCCACTTT.